The rows below give T cell receptor beta chains drawn from one sample of a study of post-analysis software for immune sequencing data. From the PCR reads, TCRdb called clonotypes with MiXCR, one entry per CDR3 protein. The sample has hundreds of thousands of distinct CDR3 sequences; approximately 53% are singletons. Sequenced: blood. The receptors originated from a girl aged 5 to 17 with multiple sclerosis. Both conserved end residues are part of each CDR3. The D gene is left open where the match is weak. Expanded clones are given a class, and other clones once, few, many or no size at all.

size | D | J | V | DNA | CDR3
- | - | TRBJ2-2 | TRBV6-6 | TGTGCCAGCTCCAGGCTGAACACCGGGGAGCTGTTTTTT | CASSRLNTGELFF
few | TRBD2 | TRBJ2-3 | TRBV20-1 | TGCAGTGCTAGAGCGGGAGGGAGGACAGATACGCAGTATTTT | CSARAGGRTDTQYF
few | TRBD1 | TRBJ1-2 | TRBV29-1 | TGCAGCGTTCACAGGGGGGACTATGGCTACACCTTC | CSVHRGDYGYTF
once | - | TRBJ2-5 | TRBV20-1 | TGCAGTGCTCGAGTGGATTGGTACCAAGAGACCCAGTACTTC | CSARVDWYQETQYF
- | - | TRBJ2-4 | TRBV12-3/TRBV12-4 | TGTGCCAGCAGTCGCGCCGCTTCTTATTGGAACGGGCAGTACTTC | CASSRAASYWNGQYF
- | TRBD1 | TRBJ2-1 | TRBV7-3 | TGTGCCAGCAGCCTCCGACAGGGAACTGGGGATGAGCAGTTCTTC | CASSLRQGTGDEQFF
- | TRBD2 | TRBJ2-5 | TRBV5-1 | TGCGCCAGCAGCCACCGGACTAGGGAAGAGACCCAGTACTTC | CASSHRTREETQYF
- | TRBD1 | TRBJ2-7 | TRBV18 | TGTGCCAGCTCACCTACTCACCGGACAGGGACGGCCGAGCAGTACTTC | CASSPTHRTGTAEQYF
few | TRBD2 | TRBJ2-1 | TRBV7-2 | TGTGCCAGCAGCTCCCGACTAGCGGGCTCCTACAATGAGCAGTTCTTC | CASSSRLAGSYNEQFF
- | - | TRBJ2-6 | TRBV3-1 | TGTGCCAGCAGCTTACGACTCCCGGAATACTCTGGGGCCAACGTCCTGACTTTC | CASSLRLPEYSGANVLTF
- | - | TRBJ1-1 | TRBV5-5 | TGTGCCAGCAGCTGGGGGGTCAGCACTGAAGCTTTCTTT | CASSWGVSTEAFF
- | - | TRBJ1-2 | TRBV7-3 | TGTGCCAGCAGCTACGACGGCTATGGCTACACCTTC | CASSYDGYGYTF
- | - | TRBJ2-1 | TRBV6-6 | TGTGCCAGCAGTTACGGGGGAAAGAACTACAATGAGCAGTTCTTC | CASSYGGKNYNEQFF
- | - | TRBJ2-7 | TRBV5-1 | TGCGCCAGCAGCTTGGCCCCTCTGGACAGCGTCGCCGAGCAGTACTTC | CASSLAPLDSVAEQYF
few | TRBD1 | TRBJ2-3 | TRBV5-1 | TGCGCCAGCAGCTCATCAGATGGACAGGCAGATACGCAGTATTTT | CASSSSDGQADTQYF
- | TRBD1 | TRBJ1-2 | TRBV7-9 | TGTGCCAGCAGCTCGGGGACAGCCTCTAATTATGGCTACACCTTC | CASSSGTASNYGYTF
many | - | TRBJ2-7 | TRBV12-3/TRBV12-4 | TGTGCCAGCAGTTTAGTCGAGCCTGGGGACGAGCAGTACTTC | CASSLVEPGDEQYF
few | TRBD1 | TRBJ1-5 | TRBV20-1 | TGCAGTGCTCGGGACAGGGGATGGAGTAGCAATCAGCCCCAGCATTTT | CSARDRGWSSNQPQHF
- | - | TRBJ2-1 | TRBV29-1 | TGCAGCGTTGGTCAGGGAAATTCCTACAATGAGCAGTTCTTC | CSVGQGNSYNEQFF
- | - | TRBJ1-1 | TRBV7-9 | TGTGCCAGCAGCTTTACCGGCCAGAACACTGAAGCTTTCTTT | CASSFTGQNTEAFF
- | - | TRBJ2-7 | TRBV20-1 | TGCAGTGCCAAGCACTACGAGCAGTACTTC | CSAKHYEQYF
- | - | TRBJ2-2 | TRBV10-3 | TGTGCCATCAACCGAGGCCTATCCGACGGGGAGCTGTTTTTT | CAINRGLSDGELFF
many | TRBD2 | TRBJ2-3 | TRBV6-5 | TGTGCCAGCAGTCGGACTAGCGGGAGGAGGGCAGATACGCAGTATTTT | CASSRTSGRRADTQYF